The 10 T cell receptor beta chains listed next were all sequenced from one sample in a study of cytomegalovirus exposure and HLA in healthy donors listed by TCRdb under 2017. Libraries were made using the immunoSEQ multiplex PCR assay. For the multiplex PCR, a mixture combining 60 forward primers for TCR Vbeta segments and 13 reverse primers for TCR Jbeta segments was used. Drawn from immuneACCESS, this table holds only the in-frame rearrangements with V and J called that TCRdb kept. Clones are partly lost; checked studies trace under half to an unresolved V gene and leave the rest unexplained. The sample profile shows 95,000 to 150,000 clones; 50% to 80% of them were found once. The leading ten clones occupy roughly 8.6% of the sample. Material for sequencing was PBMCs. The source of these receptors is a woman in her thirties or forties in good health and CMV-seropositive.

The chain uses TRBV9 and TRBJ2-3; 10 bases fit TRBD2. J was trimmed by 0 bases and V by 3 bases; bases with no gene match: 4. The germline CDR1 and CDR2 sequences are SGDLS and YYNGEE. This CDR3 contains 16 residues. Here the CDR3 DNA reads TGTGCCAGCAGCGAAACTAGCGGGGCTAGCACAGATACGCAGTATTTT. Translated: CASSETSGASTDTQYF.

The chain is built from TRBV30 and TRBJ2-5; 7 nucleotides agree with TRBD1. The J segment lost 1 base and the V segment lost 3 bases, leaving 5 bases of the junction unmatched. The CDR3 loop spans 14 amino acids. Germline CDR1 and CDR2: GTSNPN and SVGIG (reference sequence). CDR3 sequence: CAWRTGTAQETQYF. The CDR3 coding sequence is TGTGCCTGGAGAACCGGGACAGCCCAAGAGACCCAGTACTTC.

As for this clone: The junction differs from germline at one of its ends, possibly a read error. The V and J genes are TRBV7-9 and TRBJ1-1; 9 bases map to TRBD1. CDR3 length equals 12 residues. Germline V CDR1 and CDR2: SEHNR, FQNEAQ (reference sequence). The CDR3 sequence is CSSSPDRGEAFF. DNA for the CDR3: TGTTCCAGCAGCCCGGACAGGGGAGAGGCTTTCTTT.

The chain employs TRBV5-4 and TRBJ2-1; 7 nucleotides match TRBD1. There are 16 residues in the CDR3. The junction had 6 bases not matched to a gene; V was cut back by 0 bases and J by 3 bases. Germline CDR1 is SGHNT and CDR2 is YYREEE (reference sequence). The CDR3 is CASSLGIGGGYNEQFF. The CDR3 DNA reads as TGTGCCAGCAGCTTGGGAATAGGGGGCGGCTACAATGAGCAGTTCTTC.

The CDR3 loop is CASSAATSGSYEQYF. In nucleotides, the CDR3 is TGTGCCAGCAGCGCCGCGACTAGCGGGAGCTACGAGCAGTACTTC. The rearrangement uses TRBV28 and TRBJ2-5; TRBD2 matches at 12 bases. TRBJ2-7 matches the DNA end more closely, so the J call is doubtful. This CDR3 is built from 15 residues. CDR1 is MDHEN and CDR2 is SYDVKM in the germline V gene.

This clone was counted between two and nine times. CDR3 amino acids: CASSPPVGAQETQYF. The CDR3 nucleotides read TGTGCCAGCTCACCACCTGTGGGGGCCCAAGAGACCCAGTACTTC. The chain recombines TRBV18 with TRBJ2-5; maybe TRBD1 (6 bases). CDR1 KGHSH and CDR2 LQKENI come from the germline V gene. Trimming took 0 bases from V and 1 from J, leaving 9 bases between them. The CDR3 sequence is 15 residues long.

The chain has TRBV5-1 and TRBJ2-5, with D perhaps matching TRBD2 (5 bases). This CDR3 is built from 13 residues. Germline loops: CDR1 SGHRS, CDR2 YFSETQ. V was trimmed by 7 bases and J by 5 bases, leaving 15 bases between them. The CDR3 DNA follows: TGCGCCAGCCACCCTGGGTCGGGGGAGACCCAGTACTTC. Encoded protein: CASHPGSGETQYF. The full variable domain, with the rest looked up from reference TRBV5-1 and TRBJ2-5, is KAGVTQTPRYLIKTRGQQVTLSCSPISGHRSVSWYQQTPGQGLQFLFEYFSETQRNKGNFPGRFSGRQFSNSRSEMNVSTLELGDSALYLCASHPGSGETQYFGPGTRLLVL.

This rearrangement joins TRBV19 to TRBJ2-1, with 13 bases that match TRBD2. The CDR3 consists of 19 residues. Germline CDR1 reads LNHDA; CDR2 reads SQIVND (reference sequence). Trimming at V came to 5 bases and at J to 1 base, leaving 11 bases not matched to a gene. The CDR3 here is CASSPHTSGRAKSYNEQFF. The CDR3 DNA is TGTGCCAGTAGTCCTCACACTAGCGGGAGGGCGAAGTCCTACAATGAGCAGTTCTTC.

This clone has only one observation. This may come from a read error, since a much larger clone is one base off. This rearrangement joins TRBV5-4 to TRBJ1-1, with no clear D. The CDR3 totals 12 residues. Trimming removed 5 bases from V and 1 base from J, with 6 bases in between. Germline assignment: CDR1 SGHNT and CDR2 YYREEE (reference sequence). Written as DNA, the CDR3 is TGTGCCAGCAGTCGACAGAACACTGAAGCTTTCTTT. Translated, it gives CASSRQNTEAFF. Drawing the rest from reference TRBV5-4 and TRBJ1-1, the complete variable domain is ETGVTQSPTHLIKTRGQQVTLRCSSQSGHNTVSWYQQALGQGPQFIFQYYREEENGRGNFPPRFSGLQFPNYSSELNVNALELDDSALYLCASSRQNTEAFFGQGTRLTVV.

This clone was detected only once. In the same sample, other DNA sequences code for this CDR3. The J gene is TRBJ2-5, the V gene TRBV5-1; 11 positions agree with TRBD2. Looked up from germline, CDR1 is SGHRS and CDR2 is YFSETQ. V dropped 0 bases and J dropped 2; count of bases not matched to a gene: 3. This CDR3 has 16 residues. The CDR3 coding sequence is TGCGCCAGCAGCTTGGGACTAGCGGGGCCACAAGAGACCCAGTACTTC. Translation gives CASSLGLAGPQETQYF. Drawing the rest from reference TRBV5-1 and TRBJ2-5, the complete variable domain is KAGVTQTPRYLIKTRGQQVTLSCSPISGHRSVSWYQQTPGQGLQFLFEYFSETQRNKGNFPGRFSGRQFSNSRSEMNVSTLELGDSALYLCASSLGLAGPQETQYFGPGTRLLVL.